These T cell receptor beta chains were read from a single sample in a study of post-analysis software for immune sequencing data. TCRdb fed the PCR reads into MiXCR, producing one record per CDR3 protein. Of approximately 630,000 distinct CDR3 sequences in the sample, roughly three fifths were seen once. Sequenced material: blood. These receptors were taken from a girl aged 2 to 9 with multiple sclerosis. Both conserved end residues are part of each CDR3. A D gene is named only where the DNA matches it firmly. Clone size is not always given. Where it is, it says once, few, many or a class for expanded clones.

>TRBJ2-7|TRBV28|-|-
TGTGCCAGCAGTGCCGGGCGGCTTTTAACCAGCTCCTACGAGCAGTACTTC
CASSAGRLLTSSYEQYF
>TRBJ2-3|TRBV13|-|-
TGTGCCAGCAGCTCTACAGGGAGACCGCAGTATTTT
CASSSTGRPQYF
>TRBJ2-5|TRBV12-3/TRBV12-4|-|-
TGTGCCAGCAGTTTAGCTATGAGAGCTAAAGAGACCCAGTACTTC
CASSLAMRAKETQYF
>TRBJ2-7|TRBV10-1|-|-
TGCGCCATTAAGGAAGACTACGAGCAGTACTTC
CAIKEDYEQYF
>TRBJ2-5|TRBV14|TRBD1|few
TGTGCCAGCAGCCAAGGGGGGACAGCCCAAGAGACCCAGTACTTC
CASSQGGTAQETQYF
>TRBJ2-1|TRBV7-8|TRBD2|-
TGTGCCAGCAGGGGACTAGCGGGAGGACACAATGAGCAGTTCTTC
CASRGLAGGHNEQFF
>TRBJ2-7|TRBV7-2|TRBD2|-
TGTGCCAGCAGCGAGGGACTAGCCAACTTCTACGAGCAGTACTTC
CASSEGLANFYEQYF
>TRBJ2-7|TRBV27|-|-
TGTGCCAGCAGTTTGCGGCAGAACTACGAGCAGTACTTC
CASSLRQNYEQYF
>TRBJ1-4|TRBV12-3/TRBV12-4|-|once
TGTGCCAGCAGGCGGACATCCGCAACTAATGAAAAACTGTTTTTT
CASRRTSATNEKLFF
>TRBJ2-7|TRBV7-2|-|-
TGTGCCAGCAGCTTCTACGGCGAGCAGTACTTC
CASSFYGEQYF
>TRBJ2-4|TRBV6-5|TRBD2|-
TGTGCCAGCAGTCGGCGACTAGCGGGAAGGGGAGAGCAGTACTTC
CASSRRLAGRGEQYF
>TRBJ2-7|TRBV6-6|-|-
TGTGCCAGCAGTCCCGGGACGGTGGTCCGTTACGAGCAGTACTTC
CASSPGTVVRYEQYF
>TRBJ2-1|TRBV7-2|-|-
TGTGCCAGCAGCTTAGAGGATTCGCGGTTCTTC
CASSLEDSRFF
>TRBJ2-5|TRBV5-6|TRBD2|-
TGTGCCAGCAGCTCCGGACTAGCGGGGTTGGAGACCCAGTACTTC
CASSSGLAGLETQYF
>TRBJ1-2|TRBV27|-|-
TGTGCCAGCAGTTCCAGGGCAGGCTATGGCAACACCTTC
CASSSRAGYGNTF
>TRBJ2-1|TRBV5-1|TRBD2|-
TGCGCCAGCAGCTGGAAAGCGGGGGCAGGTAATCAGCAGTTCTTC
CASSWKAGAGNQQFF
>TRBJ2-2|TRBV6-6|-|-
TGTGCCAGCAGTTACGATGGGCGGCCAAGGAACACCGGGGAGCTGTTTTTT
CASSYDGRPRNTGELFF
>TRBJ2-3|TRBV20-1|-|-
TGCAGTGCTAGCAAGGCAGGGTTCACAGATACGCAGTATTTT
CSASKAGFTDTQYF
>TRBJ2-1|TRBV7-9|-|-
TGTGCCAGCAGCTCACAGGGCGTTTCATACAATGAGCAGTTCTTC
CASSSQGVSYNEQFF
>TRBJ1-2|TRBV6-1|-|-
TGTGCCAGCAGTGAAATGTGGGGCACGGATGGCTACACCTTC
CASSEMWGTDGYTF
>TRBJ2-1|TRBV6-5|-|few
TGTGCCAGCAGTAAATCTAGTCTGGATGAGCAGTTCTTC
CASSKSSLDEQFF
>TRBJ2-1|TRBV7-2|TRBD2|-
TGTGCCAGCAGCCTTAGCGGGGAGGGAGGAGTAAATGAGCAGTTCTTC
CASSLSGEGGVNEQFF
>TRBJ1-1|TRBV12-3/TRBV12-4|-|-
TGTGCCAGCAGGCTACAGGGCGGTAGGTACAACACTGAAGCTTTCTTT
CASRLQGGRYNTEAFF